The 8 T cell receptor beta chains below come from one sample, sequenced in a study of T cell responses to AZD1222 COVID-19 vaccine. Sequencing used immunoSEQ multiplex PCR; TCRdb keeps in-frame clones, though not all of them. The data hold around 170,000 clones, with 91% observed a single time. This sample comprised peripheral blood, obtained on day 0 of AZD1222 vaccination. The receptors shown here come from an adult in good health.

This clone was detected only a few times. The chain combines TRBV11-2 with TRBJ2-7; 7 positions match TRBD2. The J segment lost 3 bases and the V segment lost 4 bases, leaving 18 bases of the junction unmatched. Germline V CDR1 and CDR2: SGHAT, FQNNGV. The CDR3 totals 18 residues. In DNA, the CDR3 is TGTGCCAGCAGCTCGACGTCGTGGGGGAGGGGCAGGAGCTACGAGCAGTACTTC. Translating it yields CASSSTSWGRGRSYEQYF.

This clone was detected once. The rearrangement joins TRBV11-2 to TRBJ2-3; 10 bases are a match to TRBD2. The CDR3 has 19 amino acids. J was trimmed by 3 bases and V by 2 bases; bases with no gene match: 14. Germline V gene data show CDR1 as SGHAT and CDR2 as FQNNGV. CDR3 bases: TGTGCCAGCAGCTTACTGTGGGCTAGCGGGAGTTCTGTGACAGATACGCAGTATTTT. Its translation is CASSLLWASGSSVTDTQYF.

The chain has TRBV11-2 and TRBJ2-1; D gene ambiguous. The CDR3 loop spans 11 amino acids. Germline assignment: CDR1 SGHAT and CDR2 FQNNGV. V was shortened by 4 bases and J by 8 bases, with 6 bases between the two germline ends. The CDR3, as DNA: TGTGCCAGCAGCTCTAGTCATGAGCAGTTCTTC. This sequence encodes CASSSSHEQFF.

Here the CDR3 reads CASSSAEYYEQYF. CDR3 coding DNA: TGTGCCAGCAGCAGCGCGGAGTACTACGAGCAGTACTTC. This rearrangement joins TRBV11-2 to TRBJ2-7; D call uncertain. V lost 5 bases to trimming and J lost 3 bases, with 11 bases between them. Germline-derived CDR1 and CDR2 are SGHAT and FQNNGV. The CDR3 consists of 13 residues. Filled out from reference TRBV11-2 and TRBJ2-7, the complete variable domain reads EAGVAQSPRYKIIEKRQSVAFWCNPISGHATLYWYQQILGQGPKLLIQFQNNGVVDDSQLPKDRFSAERLKGVDSTLKIQPAKLEDSAVYLCASSSAEYYEQYFGPGTRLTVT.

This clone occurred a few times. The chain joins TRBV5-1 to TRBJ2-1; TRBD2 might be the D (6 bases). V was pared by 3 bases and J by 2 bases, with 12 bases between. The CDR3 consists of 15 residues. Germline CDR1 SGHRS, CDR2 YFSETQ. The CDR3 nucleotides read TGCGCCAGCAGCTCCTGGGGAGGAACCTACAATGAGCAGTTCTTC. Protein product: CASSSWGGTYNEQFF.

V and J are TRBV7-2 and TRBJ1-3; D is uncertain. The V end lost 5 bases, the J end lost 0 bases, and 14 bases lay between the germline ends. CDR1 SGHTA and CDR2 FQGNSA come from the germline V gene. CDR3 length: 16 amino acids. CDR3 DNA sequence: TGTGCCAGCAGCCCCCCCAGCGGGCTCTCTGGAAACACCATATATTTT. This codes for CASSPPSGLSGNTIYF.

The chain couples TRBV21-1 to TRBJ2-3; TRBD2, the table's D call, was not compared with the DNA. TRBV21-1 is labeled a pseudogene. This CDR3 region has 18 residues. CDR3 sequence reads: CASSKGSGRAWLADTQYF. Written as DNA, the CDR3 is TGTGCCAGCAGCAAAGGCAGCGGGAGAGCCTGGTTAGCAGATACGCAGTATTTT.

This chain links TRBV27 with TRBJ2-7; 10 bases line up with TRBD1. V shed 5 bases and J 5 bases; nucleotides not matched to a gene: 12. The germline CDR1 and CDR2 sequences are MNHEY and SMNVEV (reference sequence). The CDR3 length is 16 residues. Written as DNA, the CDR3 is TGTGCCAGCAGTACCCCCCGGGACAGGGGATCCCACGAGCAGTACTTC. Encoded protein: CASSTPRDRGSHEQYF.